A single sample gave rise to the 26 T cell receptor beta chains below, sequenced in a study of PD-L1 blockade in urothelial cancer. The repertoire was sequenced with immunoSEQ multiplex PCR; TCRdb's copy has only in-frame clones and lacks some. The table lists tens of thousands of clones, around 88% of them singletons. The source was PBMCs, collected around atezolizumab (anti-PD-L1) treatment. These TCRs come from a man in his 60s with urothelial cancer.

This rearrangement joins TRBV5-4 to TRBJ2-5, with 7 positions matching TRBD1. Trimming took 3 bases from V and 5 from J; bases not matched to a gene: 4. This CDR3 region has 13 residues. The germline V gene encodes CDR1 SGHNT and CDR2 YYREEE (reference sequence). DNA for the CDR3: TGTGCCAGCAGCTCGACAGGGTGGGAGACCCAGTACTTC. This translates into CASSSTGWETQYF. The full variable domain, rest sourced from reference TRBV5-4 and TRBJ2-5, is ETGVTQSPTHLIKTRGQQVTLRCSSQSGHNTVSWYQQALGQGPQFIFQYYREEENGRGNFPPRFSGLQFPNYSSELNVNALELDDSALYLCASSSTGWETQYFGPGTRLLVL.

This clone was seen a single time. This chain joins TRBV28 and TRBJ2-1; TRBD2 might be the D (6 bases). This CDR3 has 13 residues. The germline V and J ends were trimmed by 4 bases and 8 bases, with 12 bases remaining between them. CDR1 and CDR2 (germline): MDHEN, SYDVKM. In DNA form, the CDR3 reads TGTGCCAGCAGTTGGCTAGCGATAGATGAGCAGTTCTTC. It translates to CASSWLAIDEQFF.

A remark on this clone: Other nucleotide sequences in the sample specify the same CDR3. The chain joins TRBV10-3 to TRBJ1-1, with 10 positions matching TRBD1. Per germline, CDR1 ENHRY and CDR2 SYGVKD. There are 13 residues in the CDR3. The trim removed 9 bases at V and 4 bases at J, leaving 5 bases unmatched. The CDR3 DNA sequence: TGTGCCATAAGGACAGGGGGGTTCACTGAAGCTTTCTTT. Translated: CAIRTGGFTEAFF.

This CDR3 is CASSKSGPTYEQYF. The CDR3 DNA sequence: TGTGCCAGCAGTAAGAGCGGGCCGACCTACGAGCAGTACTTC. V usage is TRBV6-5 and J usage is TRBJ2-7, with D perhaps TRBD2 (6 bases). The germline V gene has CDR1 MNHEY and CDR2 SVGAGI. Trimming took 5 bases from V and 2 from J, leaving 13 bases between them. The CDR3 extends over 14 amino acids.

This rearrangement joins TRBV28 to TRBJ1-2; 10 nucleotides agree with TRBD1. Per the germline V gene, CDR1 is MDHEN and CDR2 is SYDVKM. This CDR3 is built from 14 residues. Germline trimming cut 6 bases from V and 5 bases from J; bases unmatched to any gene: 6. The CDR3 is CASREGQGSYGYTF. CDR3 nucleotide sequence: TGTGCCAGCAGAGAGGGACAGGGGTCTTATGGCTACACCTTC.

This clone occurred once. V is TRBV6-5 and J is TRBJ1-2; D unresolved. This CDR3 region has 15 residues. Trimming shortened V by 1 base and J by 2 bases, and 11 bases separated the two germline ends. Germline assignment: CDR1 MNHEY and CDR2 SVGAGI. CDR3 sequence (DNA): TGTGCCAGCAGTTACTGGCGCGAGGCGAACTATGGCTACACCTTC. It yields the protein CASSYWREANYGYTF.

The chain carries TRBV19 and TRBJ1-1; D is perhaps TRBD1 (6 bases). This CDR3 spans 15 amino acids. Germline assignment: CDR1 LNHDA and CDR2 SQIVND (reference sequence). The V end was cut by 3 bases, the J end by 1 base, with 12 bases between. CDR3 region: CASSIRDTGNTEAFF. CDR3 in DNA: TGTGCCAGTAGTATCCGGGACACCGGGAACACTGAAGCTTTCTTT.

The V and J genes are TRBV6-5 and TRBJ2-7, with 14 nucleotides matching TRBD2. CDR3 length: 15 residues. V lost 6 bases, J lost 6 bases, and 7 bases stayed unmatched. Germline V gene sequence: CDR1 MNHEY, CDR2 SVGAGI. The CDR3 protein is CASSRGLAGGLEQYF. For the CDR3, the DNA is TGTGCCAGCAGCCGAGGACTAGCGGGAGGCCTCGAGCAGTACTTC.

The CDR3 protein is CASSEPAGTGVRSGNEKLFF. For the CDR3, the DNA is TGCGCCAGCAGTGAGCCCGCAGGGACAGGGGTCAGATCGGGTAATGAAAAACTGTTTTTT. The chain carries TRBV10-2 and TRBJ1-4; 10 bases fit TRBD1. The germline V gene has CDR1 WSHSY and CDR2 SAAADI. The CDR3 loop spans 20 amino acids. J lost 4 bases, V lost 2 bases, and 16 bases had no gene match.

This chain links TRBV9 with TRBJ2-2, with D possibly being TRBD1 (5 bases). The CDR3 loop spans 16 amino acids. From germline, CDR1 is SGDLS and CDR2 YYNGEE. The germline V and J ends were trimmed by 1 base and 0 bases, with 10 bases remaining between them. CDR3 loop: CASSVTTGANTGELFF. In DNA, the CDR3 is TGTGCCAGCAGCGTAACCACAGGTGCGAACACCGGGGAGCTGTTTTTT.

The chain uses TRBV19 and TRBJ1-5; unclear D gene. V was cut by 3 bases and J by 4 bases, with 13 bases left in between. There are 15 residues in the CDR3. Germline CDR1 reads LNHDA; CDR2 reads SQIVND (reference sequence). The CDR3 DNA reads TGTGCCAGTAGTATCAATTTCGGAGATAATCAGCCCCAGCATTTT. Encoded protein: CASSINFGDNQPQHF.

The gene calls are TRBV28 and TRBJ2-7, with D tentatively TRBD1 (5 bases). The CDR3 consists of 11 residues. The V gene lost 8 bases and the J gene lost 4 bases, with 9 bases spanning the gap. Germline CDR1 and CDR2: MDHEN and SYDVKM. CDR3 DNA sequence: TGTGCCAGCCTGGGGCGATACGAGCAGTACTTC. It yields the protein CASLGRYEQYF.

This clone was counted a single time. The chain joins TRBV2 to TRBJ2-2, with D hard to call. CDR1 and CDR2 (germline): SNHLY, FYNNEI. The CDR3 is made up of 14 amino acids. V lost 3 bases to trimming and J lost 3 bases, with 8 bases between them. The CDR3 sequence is CASSEAGYTGELFF. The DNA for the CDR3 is TGTGCCAGCAGTGAGGCAGGATACACCGGGGAGCTGTTTTTT. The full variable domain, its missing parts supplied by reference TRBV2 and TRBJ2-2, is EPEVTQTPSHQVTQMGQEVILRCVPISNHLYFYWYRQILGQKVEFLVSFYNNEISEKSEIFDDQFSVERPDGSNFTLKIRSTKLEDSAMYFCASSEAGYTGELFFGEGSRLTVL.

For the CDR3, the DNA is TGCGCCAGCAGCGAGGCGGTCGGGGGCTACACCTTC. It yields the protein CASSEAVGGYTF. The gene calls are TRBV5-1 and TRBJ1-2, with D unclear. The CDR3 sequence is 12 residues long. Deletions cut 4 bases from V and 8 bases from J, with 12 bases between. Per germline, CDR1 SGHRS and CDR2 YFSETQ.

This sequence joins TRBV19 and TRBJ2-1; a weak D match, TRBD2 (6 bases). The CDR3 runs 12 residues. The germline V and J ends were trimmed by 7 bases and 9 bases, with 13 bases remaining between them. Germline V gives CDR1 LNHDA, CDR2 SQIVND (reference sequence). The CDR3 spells CASNSGVREQFF. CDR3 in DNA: TGTGCCAGTAATTCGGGAGTCCGTGAGCAGTTCTTC.

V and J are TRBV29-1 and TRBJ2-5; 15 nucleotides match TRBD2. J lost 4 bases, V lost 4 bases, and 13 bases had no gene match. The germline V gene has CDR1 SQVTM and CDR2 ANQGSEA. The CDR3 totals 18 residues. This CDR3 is CSVGPGTSGRRVGETQYF. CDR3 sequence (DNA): TGCAGCGTTGGGCCCGGGACTAGCGGGAGGAGGGTGGGAGAGACCCAGTACTTC.

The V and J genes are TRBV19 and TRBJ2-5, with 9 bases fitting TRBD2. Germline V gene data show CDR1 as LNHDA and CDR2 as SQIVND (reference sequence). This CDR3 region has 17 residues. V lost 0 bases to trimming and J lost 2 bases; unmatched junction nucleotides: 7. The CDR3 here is CASSIDASGAFQETQYF. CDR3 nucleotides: TGTGCCAGTAGTATAGATGCTAGCGGGGCTTTTCAAGAGACCCAGTACTTC.

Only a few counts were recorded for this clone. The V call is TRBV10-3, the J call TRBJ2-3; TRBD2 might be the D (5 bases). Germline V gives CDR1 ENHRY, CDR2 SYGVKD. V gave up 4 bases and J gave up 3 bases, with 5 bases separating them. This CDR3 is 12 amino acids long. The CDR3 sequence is CAISGTTDTQYF. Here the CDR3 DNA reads TGTGCCATCAGTGGGACTACAGATACGCAGTATTTT.

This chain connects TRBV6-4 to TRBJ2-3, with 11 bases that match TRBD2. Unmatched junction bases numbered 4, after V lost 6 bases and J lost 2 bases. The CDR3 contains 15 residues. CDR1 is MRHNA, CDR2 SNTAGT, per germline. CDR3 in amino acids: CASRLAGGSTDTQYF. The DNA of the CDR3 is TGTGCCAGCAGGCTAGCGGGGGGATCCACAGATACGCAGTATTTT.

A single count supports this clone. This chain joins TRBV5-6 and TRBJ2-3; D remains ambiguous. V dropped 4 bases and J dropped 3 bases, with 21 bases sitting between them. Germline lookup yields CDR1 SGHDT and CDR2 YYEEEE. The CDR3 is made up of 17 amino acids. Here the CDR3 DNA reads TGTGCCAGCAGCCCCATGGCTTCGTACAGTTTTACAGATACGCAGTATTTT. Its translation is CASSPMASYSFTDTQYF.

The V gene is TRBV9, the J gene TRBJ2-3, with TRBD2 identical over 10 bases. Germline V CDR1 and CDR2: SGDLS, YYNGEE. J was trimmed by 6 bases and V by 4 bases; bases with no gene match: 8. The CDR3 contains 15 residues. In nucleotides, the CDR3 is TGTGCCAGCAGCCTTAGCGGGGGGAAGGGGGATACGCAGTATTTT. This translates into CASSLSGGKGDTQYF.

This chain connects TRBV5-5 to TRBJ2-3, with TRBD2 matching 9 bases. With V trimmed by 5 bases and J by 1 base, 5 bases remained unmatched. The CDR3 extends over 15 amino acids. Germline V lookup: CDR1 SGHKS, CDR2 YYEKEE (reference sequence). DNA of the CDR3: TGTGCCAGCAGTTATATAGCGGGAGGCACAGATACGCAGTATTTT. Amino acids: CASSYIAGGTDTQYF.

CDR3 region: CASSVAAGGPTDTQYF. The CDR3 nucleotides are TGTGCCAGCAGCGTAGCAGCGGGAGGCCCCACAGATACGCAGTATTTT. The chain employs TRBV9 and TRBJ2-3; the match to TRBD2 covers 9 bases. The length of the CDR3 is 16 residues. The germline gives CDR1 SGDLS, CDR2 YYNGEE. V trimming: 0 bases; J trimming: 2 bases; junction bases outside the gene matches: 4.

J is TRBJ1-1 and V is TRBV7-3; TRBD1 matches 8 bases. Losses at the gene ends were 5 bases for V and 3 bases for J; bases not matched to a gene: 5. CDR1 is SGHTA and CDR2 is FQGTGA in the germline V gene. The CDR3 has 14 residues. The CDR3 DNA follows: TGTGCCAGCAGCATGACAGGGGAGGACACTGAAGCTTTCTTT. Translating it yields CASSMTGEDTEAFF.

CDR3 DNA: TGTGCCACCAGGAGGGGTAGCGGGTTCCAAGAGACCCAGTACTTC. Translation gives CATRRGSGFQETQYF. V is TRBV15 and J is TRBJ2-5; 7 bases are a match to TRBD2. Germline V CDR1 and CDR2: LNHNV, YYDKDF (reference sequence). V gave up 6 bases and J gave up 1 base; unmatched junction bases: 8. The CDR3 has 15 residues.

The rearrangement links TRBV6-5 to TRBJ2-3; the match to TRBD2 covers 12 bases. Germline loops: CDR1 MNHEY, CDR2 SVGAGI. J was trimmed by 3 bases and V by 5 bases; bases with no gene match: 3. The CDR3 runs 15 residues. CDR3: CASSPGLAGTDTQYF. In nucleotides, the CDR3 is TGTGCCAGCAGTCCTGGACTAGCGGGGACAGATACGCAGTATTTT.